A selection of T cell receptor beta chains follows, all from one sample in a study of T cells after yellow fever vaccination. TCRdb analysed the 5' RACE reads with MiXCR anew, one entry per CDR3 protein. The table shows fewer than 350,000 distinct CDR3 sequences, with approximately 4% occurring only once. The sample consisted of PBMCs, taken 15 days after the yellow fever booster vaccination. These receptors originate from a man between 18 and 29 years old who received the YFV17D yellow fever vaccine. CDR3s include the opening cysteine and the closing phenylalanine or tryptophan. A D gene is named only where the DNA matches it firmly. Expanded clones get a size class; other rows say once, few or many, or leave the size out.

J gene,D gene,clone size,V gene,CDR3 protein,CDR3 DNA
TRBJ2-6,NA,NA,TRBV5-1,CASSFRGVGGANVLTF,TGCGCCAGCAGCTTCAGAGGGGTAGGAGGGGCCAACGTCCTGACTTTC
TRBJ2-5,TRBD2,many,TRBV12-3/TRBV12-4,CASSFGPSGGAQYF,TGTGCCAGCAGTTTTGGTCCTAGCGGGGGGGCCCAGTACTTC
TRBJ1-4,TRBD1,many,TRBV20-1,CSARTGSNEKLFF,TGCAGTGCCAGGACAGGGTCTAATGAAAAACTGTTTTTT
TRBJ1-2,NA,few,TRBV19,CASSSPRGRASGYTF,TGTGCCAGTAGCTCCCCCCGGGGCCGGGCCTCTGGCTACACCTTC
TRBJ1-2,TRBD1,many,TRBV7-9,CASSFAPQGLHYGYTF,TGTGCCAGCAGCTTTGCCCCACAGGGGCTCCACTATGGCTACACCTTC
TRBJ1-5,TRBD1,many,TRBV6-5,CASSTGTGAQPQHF,TGTGCCAGCAGCACCGGGACAGGGGCACAGCCCCAGCATTTT
TRBJ2-7,NA,NA,TRBV5-5,CASSRLRDPSYEQYF,TGTGCCAGCAGCCGGCTCCGGGATCCCTCCTACGAGCAGTACTTC
TRBJ1-2,NA,few,TRBV18,CASSPSGKGSDYGYTF,TGTGCCAGCTCACCTAGTGGAAAGGGGTCGGACTATGGCTACACCTTC
TRBJ2-4,NA,many,TRBV10-3,CAISGGTDLWDIQYF,TGTGCCATCAGTGGTGGGACGGACCTTTGGGACATTCAGTACTTC
TRBJ1-1,TRBD1,many,TRBV29-1,CSVQDTGGAITEAFF,TGCAGCGTCCAAGACACAGGGGGGGCGATCACTGAAGCTTTCTTT
TRBJ1-4,TRBD1,many,TRBV19,CASSSGTGRNEKLFF,TGTGCCAGTAGCTCCGGGACAGGCCGTAATGAAAAACTGTTTTTT
TRBJ1-2,NA,many,TRBV15,CATSSTTAGYGYTF,TGTGCCACCAGCAGCACGACGGCGGGCTATGGCTACACCTTC
TRBJ1-4,NA,few,TRBV12-3/TRBV12-4,CASSLQGLYEKLFF,TGTGCCAGCAGTCTTCAGGGTCTATATGAAAAACTGTTTTTT
TRBJ1-2,NA,few,TRBV28,CASSWVDGYTF,TGTGCCAGCAGTTGGGTGGATGGCTACACCTTC
TRBJ1-2,TRBD1,few,TRBV18,CASSPGTAFEGYGYTF,TGTGCCAGCTCCCCCGGGACAGCCTTTGAGGGCTATGGCTACACCTTC
TRBJ1-4,TRBD1,many,TRBV4-1,CASSQRRGQGEEKLFF,TGCGCCAGCAGCCAACGCCGCGGACAGGGTGAAGAAAAACTGTTTTTT
TRBJ1-2,NA,many,TRBV11-2,CASARNYGYTF,TGTGCCAGCGCTCGGAACTATGGCTACACCTTC
TRBJ1-6,TRBD1,NA,TRBV6-2/TRBV6-3,CAGDWQGAIAYNSPLHF,TGTGCCGGCGACTGGCAGGGGGCTATAGCCTATAATTCACCCCTCCACTTT
TRBJ2-7,NA,NA,TRBV5-1,CASSLEAGNSYEQYF,TGCGCCAGCAGCTTGGAGGCAGGGAATAGCTACGAGCAGTACTTC
TRBJ1-2,NA,NA,TRBV6-2/TRBV6-3,CASSREFHGNYGYTF,TGTGCCAGCAGTCGAGAATTTCACGGAAACTATGGCTACACCTTC
TRBJ2-5,NA,few,TRBV4-1,CASSPGGGKETQYF,TGCGCCAGCAGCCCAGGGGGAGGGAAAGAGACCCAGTACTTC
TRBJ1-2,TRBD1,NA,TRBV30,CAWSPGRGLSYTF,TGTGCCTGGAGTCCTGGCAGGGGGCTTAGCTACACCTTC
TRBJ2-1,NA,NA,TRBV12-3/TRBV12-4,CASKRGGSGEQFF,TGTGCCAGCAAAAGGGGGGGGTCCGGGGAGCAGTTCTTC
TRBJ1-3,NA,many,TRBV12-3/TRBV12-4,CASSLVGRSSGNTIYF,TGTGCCAGCAGTTTAGTAGGGCGCAGCTCTGGAAACACCATATATTTT
TRBJ2-7,NA,many,TRBV5-1,CASSLVGGLGAYEQYF,TGCGCCAGCAGCTTGGTTGGAGGGTTGGGAGCCTACGAGCAGTACTTC
TRBJ1-2,NA,NA,TRBV4-2,CASEPRQGSYGYTF,TGTGCCAGCGAACCGCGCCAGGGAAGCTATGGCTACACCTTC
TRBJ2-5,TRBD2,few,TRBV6-1,CASSEAVGGKTQYF,TGTGCCAGCAGTGAAGCGGTCGGGGGGAAGACCCAGTACTTC
TRBJ2-1,TRBD2,NA,TRBV25-1,CASSVFLSGGADEQFF,TGTGCCAGCAGTGTATTTCTGAGCGGGGGGGCCGATGAGCAGTTCTTC
TRBJ2-7,TRBD2,NA,TRBV12-3/TRBV12-4,CATSRGGPAYEQYF,TGTGCCACTAGCCGCGGGGGGCCGGCCTACGAGCAGTACTTC
TRBJ1-1,NA,few,TRBV25-1,CASKGQGHTEAFF,TGTGCCAGCAAGGGGCAGGGGCACACTGAAGCTTTCTTT
TRBJ1-1,NA,few,TRBV28,CASSLSWVTEAFF,TGTGCCAGCAGTTTATCGTGGGTCACTGAAGCTTTCTTT
TRBJ2-6,TRBD1,few,TRBV27,CASLDRVYGANVLTF,TGTGCCAGCCTGGACAGGGTGTATGGGGCCAACGTCCTGACTTTC
TRBJ2-7,NA,many,TRBV6-2/TRBV6-3,CASGPRVYEQYF,TGTGCCAGCGGACCACGGGTCTACGAGCAGTACTTC
TRBJ1-1,NA,many,TRBV20-1,CSARGPMAEAFF,TGCAGTGCCAGGGGTCCCATGGCTGAAGCTTTCTTT
TRBJ2-7,TRBD1,many,TRBV7-2,CASSFPPGQGSYEQYF,TGTGCCAGCAGCTTCCCTCCGGGACAGGGTTCCTACGAGCAGTACTTC
TRBJ1-5,TRBD1,many,TRBV20-1,CSAPRQGYSNQPQHF,TGCAGTGCTCCCAGACAGGGCTATAGCAATCAGCCCCAGCATTTT
TRBJ2-5,TRBD1,NA,TRBV20-1,CSARDLGQGALAETQYF,TGCAGTGCTAGGGACCTAGGACAGGGGGCGTTGGCAGAGACCCAGTACTTC
TRBJ1-6,TRBD1,few,TRBV6-5,CASRMTGMGSPLHF,TGTGCCAGCCGAATGACAGGGATGGGTTCACCCCTCCACTTT
TRBJ2-1,NA,many,TRBV27,CAWGSSYNEQFF,TGTGCTTGGGGAAGCTCCTACAATGAGCAGTTCTTC
TRBJ1-3,NA,NA,TRBV5-1,CASSLSSFLSGNTIYF,TGCGCCAGCAGCTTGTCCTCCTTTCTCTCTGGAAACACCATATATTTT
TRBJ1-5,TRBD1,many,TRBV12-3/TRBV12-4,CASSLEGRRGQQPQHF,TGTGCCAGCAGTTTAGAGGGGAGGAGGGGGCAACAGCCCCAGCATTTT
TRBJ2-1,TRBD1,many,TRBV5-1,CASSAGTGNREQFF,TGCGCCAGCAGCGCCGGGACAGGGAACCGTGAGCAGTTCTTC
TRBJ1-1,NA,many,TRBV12-3/TRBV12-4,CASRRWDTEAFF,TGTGCCAGTCGTAGATGGGACACTGAAGCTTTCTTT
TRBJ1-1,TRBD1,few,TRBV11-3,CASSKHRGPAFF,TGTGCCAGCAGCAAACACAGGGGGCCGGCTTTCTTT
TRBJ1-2,NA,NA,TRBV2,CASRAGTTGGYTF,TGTGCCAGCCGCGCCGGGACGACGGGTGGATACACCTTC
TRBJ1-5,NA,many,TRBV7-8,CASSLGSRNQPQHF,TGTGCCAGCAGCTTAGGCAGCCGTAATCAGCCCCAGCATTTT
TRBJ2-7,NA,many,TRBV12-3/TRBV12-4,CASSLARGGPYEQYF,TGTGCCAGCAGTTTAGCGCGAGGAGGACCCTACGAGCAGTACTTC
TRBJ2-4,TRBD2,many,TRBV6-1,CASIQGTSGKNIQYF,TGTGCCAGCATACAGGGGACTAGCGGTAAAAACATTCAGTACTTC
TRBJ1-1,NA,few,TRBV12-3/TRBV12-4,CASSRDHRVGNTEAFF,TGTGCCAGCAGTCGAGACCACAGGGTTGGGAACACTGAAGCTTTCTTT
TRBJ1-1,NA,NA,TRBV7-2,CASSLVKDTEAFF,TGTGCCAGCAGCTTAGTGAAGGACACTGAAGCTTTCTTT
TRBJ2-1,TRBD2,many,TRBV12-5,CASGTGTSIDEQFF,TGTGCTAGTGGAACCGGGACTAGCATCGATGAGCAGTTCTTC
TRBJ2-3,TRBD2,many,TRBV20-1,CSAGTSADTQYF,TGCAGTGCGGGGACTAGCGCAGATACGCAGTATTTT
TRBJ1-1,NA,few,TRBV30,CAYGQPNTEAFF,TGTGCCTATGGACAGCCGAACACTGAAGCTTTCTTT